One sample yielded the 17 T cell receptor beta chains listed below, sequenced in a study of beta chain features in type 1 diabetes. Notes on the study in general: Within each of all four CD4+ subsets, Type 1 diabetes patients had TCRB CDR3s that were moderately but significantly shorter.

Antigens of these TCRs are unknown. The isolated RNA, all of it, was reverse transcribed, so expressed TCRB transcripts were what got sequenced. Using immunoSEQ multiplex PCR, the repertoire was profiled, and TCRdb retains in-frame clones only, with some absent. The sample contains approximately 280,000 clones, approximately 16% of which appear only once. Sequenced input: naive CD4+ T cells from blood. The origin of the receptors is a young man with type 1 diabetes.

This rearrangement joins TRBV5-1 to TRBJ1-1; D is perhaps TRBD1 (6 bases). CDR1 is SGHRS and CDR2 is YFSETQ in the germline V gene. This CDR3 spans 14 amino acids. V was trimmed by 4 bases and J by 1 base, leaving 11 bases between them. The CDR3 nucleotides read TGCGCCAGCAGCGAACAGGGACAGAACACTGAAGCTTTCTTT. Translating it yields CASSEQGQNTEAFF.

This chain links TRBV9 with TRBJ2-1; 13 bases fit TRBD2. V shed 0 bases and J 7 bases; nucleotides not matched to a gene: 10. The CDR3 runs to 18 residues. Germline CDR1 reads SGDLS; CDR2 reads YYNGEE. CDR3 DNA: TGTGCCAGCAGCGTAGCGGGTGGGGGACTAGCGGGAATTAATGAGCAGTTCTTC. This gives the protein CASSVAGGGLAGINEQFF.

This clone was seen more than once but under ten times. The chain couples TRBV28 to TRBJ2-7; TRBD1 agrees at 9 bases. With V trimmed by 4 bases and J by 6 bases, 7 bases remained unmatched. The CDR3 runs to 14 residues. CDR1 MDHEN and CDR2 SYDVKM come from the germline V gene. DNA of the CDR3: TGTGCCAGCAGTTCCGGGACAGGGAGACGCGAGCAGTACTTC. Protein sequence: CASSSGTGRREQYF.

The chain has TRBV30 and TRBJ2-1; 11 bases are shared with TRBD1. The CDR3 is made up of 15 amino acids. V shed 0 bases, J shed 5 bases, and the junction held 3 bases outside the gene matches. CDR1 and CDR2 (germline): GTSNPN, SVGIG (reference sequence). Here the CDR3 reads CAWSVGQGVHNEQFF. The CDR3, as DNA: TGTGCCTGGAGTGTGGGACAGGGGGTGCACAATGAGCAGTTCTTC.

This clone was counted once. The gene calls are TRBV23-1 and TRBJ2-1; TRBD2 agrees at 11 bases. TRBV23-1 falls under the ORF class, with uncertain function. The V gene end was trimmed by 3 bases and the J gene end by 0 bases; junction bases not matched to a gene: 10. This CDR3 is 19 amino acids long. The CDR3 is CASSHYGTSGQSSYNEQFF. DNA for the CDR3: TGCGCCAGCAGTCATTACGGGACTAGCGGACAGAGCTCCTACAATGAGCAGTTCTTC.

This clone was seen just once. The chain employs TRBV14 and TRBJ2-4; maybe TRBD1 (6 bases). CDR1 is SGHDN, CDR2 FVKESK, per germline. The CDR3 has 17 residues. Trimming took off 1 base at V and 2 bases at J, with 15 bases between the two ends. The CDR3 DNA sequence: TGTGCCAGCAGCCAAGCTCCACAGGGCCTCTCCAAAAACATTCAGTACTTC. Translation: CASSQAPQGLSKNIQYF.

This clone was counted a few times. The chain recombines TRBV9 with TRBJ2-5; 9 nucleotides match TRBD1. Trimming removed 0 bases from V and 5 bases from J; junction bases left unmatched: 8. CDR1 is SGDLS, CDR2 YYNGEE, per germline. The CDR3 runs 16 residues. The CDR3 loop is CASSVGGQGSGETQYF. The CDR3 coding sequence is TGTGCCAGCAGCGTAGGTGGACAGGGGTCAGGGGAGACCCAGTACTTC. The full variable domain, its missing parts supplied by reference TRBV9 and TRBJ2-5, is DSGVTQTPKHLITATGQRVTLRCSPRSGDLSVYWYQQSLDQGLQFLIQYYNGEERAKGNILERFSAQQFPDLHSELNLSSLELGDSALYFCASSVGGQGSGETQYFGPGTRLLVL.

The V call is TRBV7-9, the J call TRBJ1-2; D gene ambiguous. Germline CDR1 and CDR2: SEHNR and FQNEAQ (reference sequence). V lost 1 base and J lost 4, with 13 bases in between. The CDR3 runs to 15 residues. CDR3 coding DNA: TGTGCCAGCAGCTTAGTAGGTCAGGCGAGCTATGGCTACACCTTC. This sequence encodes CASSLVGQASYGYTF.

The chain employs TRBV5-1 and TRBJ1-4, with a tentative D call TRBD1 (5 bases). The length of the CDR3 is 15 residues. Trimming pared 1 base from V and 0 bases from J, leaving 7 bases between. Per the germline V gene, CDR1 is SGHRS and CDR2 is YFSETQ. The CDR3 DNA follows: TGCGCCAGCAGCTTGAGGGGAACAACTAATGAAAAACTGTTTTTT. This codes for CASSLRGTTNEKLFF.

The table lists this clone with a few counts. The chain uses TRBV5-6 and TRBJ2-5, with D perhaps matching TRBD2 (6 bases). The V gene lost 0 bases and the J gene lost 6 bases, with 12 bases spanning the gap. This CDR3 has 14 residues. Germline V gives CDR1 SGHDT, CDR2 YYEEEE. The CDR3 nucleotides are TGTGCCAGCAGCTTGGGGCCGGGGGAAAAGACCCAGTACTTC. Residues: CASSLGPGEKTQYF.

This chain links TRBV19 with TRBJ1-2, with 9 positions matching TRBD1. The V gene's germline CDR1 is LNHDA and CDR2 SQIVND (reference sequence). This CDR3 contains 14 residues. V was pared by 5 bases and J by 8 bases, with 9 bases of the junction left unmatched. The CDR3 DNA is TGTGCCAGTAGTCCGGACAGGGGCACGCTAGGCTACACCTTC. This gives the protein CASSPDRGTLGYTF.

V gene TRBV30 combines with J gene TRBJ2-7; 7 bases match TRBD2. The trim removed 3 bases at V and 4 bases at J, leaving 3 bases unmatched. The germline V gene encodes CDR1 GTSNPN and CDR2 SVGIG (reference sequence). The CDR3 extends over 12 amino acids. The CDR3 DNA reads TGTGCCTGGAGCGGGGGGTCGTACGAGCAGTACTTC. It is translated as CAWSGGSYEQYF.

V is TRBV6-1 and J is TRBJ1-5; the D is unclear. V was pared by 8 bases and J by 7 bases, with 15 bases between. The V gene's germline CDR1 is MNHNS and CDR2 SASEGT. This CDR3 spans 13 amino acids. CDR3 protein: CASGRRAGQPQHF. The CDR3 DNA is TGTGCCAGCGGGAGGAGGGCCGGGCAGCCCCAGCATTTT.

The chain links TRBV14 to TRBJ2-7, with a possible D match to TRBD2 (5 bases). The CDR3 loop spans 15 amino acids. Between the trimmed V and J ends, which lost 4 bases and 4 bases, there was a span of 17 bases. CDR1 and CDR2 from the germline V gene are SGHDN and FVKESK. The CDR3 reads CASSPPERGRYEQYF. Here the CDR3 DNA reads TGTGCCAGCAGCCCCCCCGAACGGGGTAGGTACGAGCAGTACTTC.

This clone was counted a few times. CDR3 sequence reads: CSVGPREGETQYF. As DNA, the CDR3 is TGCAGCGTTGGCCCTCGTGAGGGCGAGACCCAGTACTTC. V gene TRBV29-1 combines with J gene TRBJ2-5; possible D gene TRBD2, 5 bases. Trimming pared 4 bases from V and 5 bases from J, leaving 14 bases between. Germline-derived CDR1 and CDR2 are SQVTM and ANQGSEA. This CDR3 has 13 residues.

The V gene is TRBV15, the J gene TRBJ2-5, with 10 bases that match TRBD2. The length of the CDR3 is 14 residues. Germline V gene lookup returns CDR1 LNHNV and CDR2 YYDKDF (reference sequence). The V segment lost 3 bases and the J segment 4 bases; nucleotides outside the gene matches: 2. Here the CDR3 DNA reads TGTGCCACCAGCAGGGCTAGCGGGAGAGAGACCCAGTACTTC. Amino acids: CATSRASGRETQYF.

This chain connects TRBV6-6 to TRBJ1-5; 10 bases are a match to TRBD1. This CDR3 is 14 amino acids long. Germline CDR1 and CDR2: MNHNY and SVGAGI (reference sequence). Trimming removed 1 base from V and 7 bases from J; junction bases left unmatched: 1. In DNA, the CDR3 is TGTGCCAGCAGTTACTGGACAGGGGGGCAGCCCCAGCATTTT. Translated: CASSYWTGGQPQHF.